This TCR beta chain was captured in a study of brain T cells in children with intractable seizures. Germline V gene data show CDR1 as DFQATT and CDR2 as SNEGSKA (reference sequence). The CDR3 length is 16 residues. The ends lost 6 bases at V and 2 bases at J; junction bases unmatched: 11. Sequencing was performed with immunoSEQ multiplex PCR; in TCRdb, only in-frame clones are kept and a portion is missing. This sample has under 400,000 clones, with 93% found just once. With respect to this clone: What it recognizes is unknown.

Sample time point: blood from clinic visit 5 months post-surgery; TSC patient then seizure free. Surgery cases with the highest brain T cell transcript signatures were chosen for sequencing. Notes on the study in general: Clones missing pre-surgery may reflect undersampling of that blood sample.

The clonotype was recovered from a boy younger than two with tuberous sclerosis and intractable seizures. The chain has TRBV20-1 and TRBJ2-1; 9 bases fit TRBD2. The source material was peripheral blood, sampled less than 6 months after surgery. The CDR3 region is CSASWLAGLTYNEQFF. Here the CDR3 DNA reads TGCAGTGCGAGTTGGCTAGCGGGGCTGACCTACAATGAGCAGTTCTTC.